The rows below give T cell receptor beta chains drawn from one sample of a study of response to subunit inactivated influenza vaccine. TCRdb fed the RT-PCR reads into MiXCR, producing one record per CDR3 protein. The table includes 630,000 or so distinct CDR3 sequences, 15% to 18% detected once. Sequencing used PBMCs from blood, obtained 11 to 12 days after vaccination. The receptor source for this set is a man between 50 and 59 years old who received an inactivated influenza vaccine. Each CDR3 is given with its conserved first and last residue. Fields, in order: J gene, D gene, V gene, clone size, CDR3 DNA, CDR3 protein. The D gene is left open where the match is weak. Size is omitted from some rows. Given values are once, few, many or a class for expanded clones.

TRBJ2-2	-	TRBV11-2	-	TGTGCCAGCAGCTCCACTAGCCTACGGGGGGCCTCCGGGGAGCTGTTTTTT	CASSSTSLRGASGELFF
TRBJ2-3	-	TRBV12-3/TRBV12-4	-	TGTGCCAGCAGTAGCCCCCGCCTCACAGATACGCAGTATTTT	CASSSPRLTDTQYF
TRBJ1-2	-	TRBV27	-	TGTGCCAGCAGTTTATCGTACGGGGGGGGCTATGGCTACACCTTC	CASSLSYGGGYGYTF
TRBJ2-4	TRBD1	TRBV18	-	TGTGCCAGCTCACCATATGCGGGACAGGGTGTGCGAAACATTCAGTACTTC	CASSPYAGQGVRNIQYF
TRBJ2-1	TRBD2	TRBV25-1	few	TGTGCCACCAGGACTAGCGGGAGGGCAGGGTCTTACAATGAGCAGTTCTTC	CATRTSGRAGSYNEQFF
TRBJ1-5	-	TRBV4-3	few	TGCGCCAGCAGCCCACTTCGGGGTTCCAATCAGCCCCAGCATTTT	CASSPLRGSNQPQHF
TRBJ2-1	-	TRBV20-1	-	TGCAGTGCTAGAGTTGGGACAAACAATGAGCAGTTCTTC	CSARVGTNNEQFF
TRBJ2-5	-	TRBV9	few	TGTGCCAGCAGCCCCTCTCTCCCCGCAGAGACCCAGTACTTC	CASSPSLPAETQYF
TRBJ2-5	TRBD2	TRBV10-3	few	TGTGCCATCAGTGAGGACACTAGCGGGGTGGAGACCCAGTACTTC	CAISEDTSGVETQYF
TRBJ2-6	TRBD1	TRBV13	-	TGTGCCAGCAGCTCAAACCCGGGACAGGGGGCTCCCGGGGCCAACGTCCTGACTTTC	CASSSNPGQGAPGANVLTF
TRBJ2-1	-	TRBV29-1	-	TGCAGCGTTGCCCCGAGGTTTAACAATGAGCAGTTCTTC	CSVAPRFNNEQFF
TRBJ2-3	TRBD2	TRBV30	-	TGTGCCTGGAGTCTACCACTAGCGGGAGGCTATACGCAGTATTTT	CAWSLPLAGGYTQYF
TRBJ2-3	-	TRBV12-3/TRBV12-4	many	TGTGCCAGCAGTTCCCGGGAAGCCCCTTCGCAGTATTTT	CASSSREAPSQYF
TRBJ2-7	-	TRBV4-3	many	TGCGCCAGCAGCCAAGGCAGGGGAAACGAGCAGTACTTC	CASSQGRGNEQYF
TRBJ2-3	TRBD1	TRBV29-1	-	TGCAGCGTTGAAGATGGACAGGGGGCATCTGATACGCAGTATTTT	CSVEDGQGASDTQYF
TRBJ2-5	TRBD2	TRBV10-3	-	TGTGCCATCAGTGCGGGGACTAGGGTGGAGTTC	CAISAGTRVEF
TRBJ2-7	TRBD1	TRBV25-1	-	TGTGCCAGCACAAGACAGGGGGGATACGAGCAGTACTTC	CASTRQGGYEQYF
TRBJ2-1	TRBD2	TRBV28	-	TGTGCCAGCAGTTCACATAGACTAGCGGGGGGCTCCTACAATGAGCAGTTCTTC	CASSSHRLAGGSYNEQFF
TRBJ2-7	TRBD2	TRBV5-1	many	TGCGCCAGCAGCTTCGGACTAGCGGGAGGGCACGAGCAGTACTTC	CASSFGLAGGHEQYF
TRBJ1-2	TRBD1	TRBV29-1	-	TGCAGCGTCACCGGGACAGGGAAGGATGGCTACACCTTC	CSVTGTGKDGYTF
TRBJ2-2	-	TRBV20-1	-	TGCAGTGCTAGGATTCACACAGGGATTTGGAACACCGGGGAGCTGTTTTTT	CSARIHTGIWNTGELFF
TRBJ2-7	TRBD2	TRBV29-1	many	TGCAGCGTTGATGCGGGAGGGCCCTACGAGCAGTACTTC	CSVDAGGPYEQYF
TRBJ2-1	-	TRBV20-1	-	TGCAGTGCTAGAAAGGCGAACTCCTACAATGAGCAGTTCTTC	CSARKANSYNEQFF
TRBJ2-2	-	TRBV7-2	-	TGTGCCAGCAGCTTGACTTCTACCGGGGAGCTGTTTTTT	CASSLTSTGELFF
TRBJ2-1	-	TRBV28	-	TGTGCCAGCAGTTTCCCCGGGCAATCCTACAATGAGCAGTTCTTC	CASSFPGQSYNEQFF
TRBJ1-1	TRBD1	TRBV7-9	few	TGTGCCAGCAGCTTAGGCAGGACAGGGAACACTGAAGCTTTCTTT	CASSLGRTGNTEAFF
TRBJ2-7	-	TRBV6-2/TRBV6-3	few	TGTGCCAGCAGTCACCACGACGAGCAGTACTTC	CASSHHDEQYF
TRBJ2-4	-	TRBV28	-	TGTGCCAGCAGTCGCGACGGAGCCAAAACCATTCAGTACTTC	CASSRDGAKTIQYF
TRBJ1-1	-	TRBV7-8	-	TGTGCCAGCAGCAAAGAAGGGGGGTATGAAGCTTTCTTT	CASSKEGGYEAFF
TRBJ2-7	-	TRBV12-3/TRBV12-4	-	TGTGCCAGCAGTTTATCCCCGGGCCAGCGGTTCTACGAGCAGTACTTC	CASSLSPGQRFYEQYF
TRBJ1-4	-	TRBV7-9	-	TGTGCCAGCAGCCTGCGGAATGAAAAACTGTTTTTT	CASSLRNEKLFF
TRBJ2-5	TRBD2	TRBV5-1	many	TGCGCCAGCAGCTTTTCTAGCGGGTACCAAGAGACCCAGTACTTC	CASSFSSGYQETQYF
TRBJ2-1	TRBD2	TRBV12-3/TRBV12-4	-	TGTGCCAGCAGAGGACTAGCGGGGTGGCAGTTCTTC	CASRGLAGWQFF
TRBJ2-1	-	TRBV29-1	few	TGCAGCTACCGGGACAAAGGAAATGAGCAGTTCTTC	CSYRDKGNEQFF
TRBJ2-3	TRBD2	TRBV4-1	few	TGCGCCAGCAGCCTGAAACTAGCGGGGGCAGATACGCAGTATTTT	CASSLKLAGADTQYF
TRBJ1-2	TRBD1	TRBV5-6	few	TGTGCCAGCAGTTCCGGGACAGGGTTCACCACCTTC	CASSSGTGFTTF
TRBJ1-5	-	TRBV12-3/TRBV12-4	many	TGTGCCAGCAGTTATTGGACCGAGCAGCCCCAGCATTTT	CASSYWTEQPQHF
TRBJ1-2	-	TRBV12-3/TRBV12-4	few	TGTGCCAGTGGCCGACCCATGAACTATGGCTACACCTTC	CASGRPMNYGYTF
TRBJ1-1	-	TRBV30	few	TGTGCCTGGAGTCAGGGGCAGTTCACTGAAGCTTTCTTT	CAWSQGQFTEAFF
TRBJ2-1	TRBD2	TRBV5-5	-	TGTGCCAGCAGCTATAGGACTAGCGGGAATGAGCAGTTCTTC	CASSYRTSGNEQFF
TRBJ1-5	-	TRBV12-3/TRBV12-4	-	TGTGCCAGCAGCTCCTGGGCAGATCAGCCACAGCATTTT	CASSSWADQPQHF
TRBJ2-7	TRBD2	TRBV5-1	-	TGCGCCAGCAGCTTGGCCCCGGCCGGACTAGCGGGGATCTCCTACGAGCAGTACTTC	CASSLAPAGLAGISYEQYF
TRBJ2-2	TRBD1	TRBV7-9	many	TGTGCCAGCGGGACAGGGGCCACCGGGGAGCTGTTTTTT	CASGTGATGELFF
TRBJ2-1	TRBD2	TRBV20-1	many	TGCAGTGCTAGAGATCGACTAGCGGATTATGAGCAGTTCTTC	CSARDRLADYEQFF
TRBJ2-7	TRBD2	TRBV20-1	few	TGCAGTGCCCCTATTAGCGGGAGAGTAGAGTACTTC	CSAPISGRVEYF
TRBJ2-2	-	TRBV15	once	TGTGCCACCAGCGCGGGCCACGGGGAGCTGTTTTTT	CATSAGHGELFF
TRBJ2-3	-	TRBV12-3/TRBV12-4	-	TGTGCCAGCAGGGGGCCCGATACGCAGTATTTT	CASRGPDTQYF
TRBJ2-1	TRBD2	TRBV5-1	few	TGCGCCAGCAGCTTACCGGGACTAGCGGAATACAATGAGCAGTTCTTC	CASSLPGLAEYNEQFF
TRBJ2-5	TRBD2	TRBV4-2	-	TGTGCCAGCAGCCAAAGTGCTAGCGGGAGAATCCAAGAGACCCAGTACTTC	CASSQSASGRIQETQYF
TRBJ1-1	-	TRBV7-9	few	TGTGCCAGCAGCGTTAACGTTGAAGCTTTCTTT	CASSVNVEAFF